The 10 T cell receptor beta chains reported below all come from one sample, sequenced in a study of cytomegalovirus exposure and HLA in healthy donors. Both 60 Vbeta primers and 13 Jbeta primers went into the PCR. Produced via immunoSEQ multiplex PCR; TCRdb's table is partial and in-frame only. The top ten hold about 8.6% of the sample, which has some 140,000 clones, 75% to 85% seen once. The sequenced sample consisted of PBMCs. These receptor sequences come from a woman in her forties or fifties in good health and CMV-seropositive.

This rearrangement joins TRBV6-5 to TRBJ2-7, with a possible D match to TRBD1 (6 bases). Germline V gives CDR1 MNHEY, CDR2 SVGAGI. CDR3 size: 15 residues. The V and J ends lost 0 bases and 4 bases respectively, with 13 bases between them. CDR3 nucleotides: TGTGCCAGCAGTTACTCGAGGGCCAGGGGTTACGAGCAGTACTTC. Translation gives CASSYSRARGYEQYF.

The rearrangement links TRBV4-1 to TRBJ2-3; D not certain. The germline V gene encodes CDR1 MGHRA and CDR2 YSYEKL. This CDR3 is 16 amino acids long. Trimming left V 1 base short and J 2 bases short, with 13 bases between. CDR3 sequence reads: CASSQGMGRYTDTQYF. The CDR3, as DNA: TGCGCCAGCAGCCAAGGGATGGGCAGGTACACAGATACGCAGTATTTT.

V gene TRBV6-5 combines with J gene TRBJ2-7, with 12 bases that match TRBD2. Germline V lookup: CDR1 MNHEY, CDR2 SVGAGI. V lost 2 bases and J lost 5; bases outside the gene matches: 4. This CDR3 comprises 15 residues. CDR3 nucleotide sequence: TGTGCCAGCAGTTACGCTAGCGGGAGGGCCCACGAGCAGTACTTC. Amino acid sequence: CASSYASGRAHEQYF.

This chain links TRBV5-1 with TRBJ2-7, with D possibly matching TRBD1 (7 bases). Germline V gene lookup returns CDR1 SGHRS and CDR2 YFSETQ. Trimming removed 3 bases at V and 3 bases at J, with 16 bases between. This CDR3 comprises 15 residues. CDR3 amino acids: CASSSAVQGGYEQYF. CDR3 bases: TGCGCCAGCAGCTCGGCGGTGCAGGGGGGCTACGAGCAGTACTTC.

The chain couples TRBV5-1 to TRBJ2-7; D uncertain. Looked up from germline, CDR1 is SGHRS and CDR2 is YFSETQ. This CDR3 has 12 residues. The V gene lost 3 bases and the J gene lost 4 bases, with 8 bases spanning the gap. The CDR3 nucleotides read TGCGCCAGCAGCTCGAGGTCGTACGAGCAGTACTTC. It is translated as CASSSRSYEQYF. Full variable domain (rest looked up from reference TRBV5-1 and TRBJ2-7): KAGVTQTPRYLIKTRGQQVTLSCSPISGHRSVSWYQQTPGQGLQFLFEYFSETQRNKGNFPGRFSGRQFSNSRSEMNVSTLELGDSALYLCASSSRSYEQYFGPGTRLTVT.

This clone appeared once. CDR3 protein: CASSLFVTSGGSGTDTQYF. CDR3 DNA: TGTGCCAGCAGCTTATTTGTGACTAGCGGGGGGTCAGGCACAGATACGCAGTATTTT. This sequence joins TRBV11-2 and TRBJ2-3; 13 nucleotides match TRBD2. The V segment lost 2 bases and the J segment 1 base; nucleotides outside the gene matches: 9. This CDR3 region has 19 residues. The V gene's germline CDR1 is SGHAT and CDR2 FQNNGV.

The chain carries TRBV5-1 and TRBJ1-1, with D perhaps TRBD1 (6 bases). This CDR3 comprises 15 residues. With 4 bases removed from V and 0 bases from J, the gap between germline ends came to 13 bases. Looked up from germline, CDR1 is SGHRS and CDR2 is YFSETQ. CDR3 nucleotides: TGCGCCAGCAGCCCGGGACATTTATTGAACACTGAAGCTTTCTTT. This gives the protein CASSPGHLLNTEAFF.

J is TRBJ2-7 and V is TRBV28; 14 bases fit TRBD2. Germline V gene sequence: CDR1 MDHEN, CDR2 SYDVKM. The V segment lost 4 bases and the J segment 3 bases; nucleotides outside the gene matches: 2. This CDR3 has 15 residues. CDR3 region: CASSYGTSGSYEQYF. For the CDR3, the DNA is TGTGCCAGCAGTTACGGGACTAGCGGGAGCTACGAGCAGTACTTC.

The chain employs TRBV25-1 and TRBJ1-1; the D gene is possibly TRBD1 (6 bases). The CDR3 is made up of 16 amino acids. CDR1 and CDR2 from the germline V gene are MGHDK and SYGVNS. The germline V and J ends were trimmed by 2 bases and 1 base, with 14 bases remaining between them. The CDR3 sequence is CASSETTGRGNTEAFF. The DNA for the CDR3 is TGTGCCAGCAGTGAAACCACAGGGAGGGGGAACACTGAAGCTTTCTTT.

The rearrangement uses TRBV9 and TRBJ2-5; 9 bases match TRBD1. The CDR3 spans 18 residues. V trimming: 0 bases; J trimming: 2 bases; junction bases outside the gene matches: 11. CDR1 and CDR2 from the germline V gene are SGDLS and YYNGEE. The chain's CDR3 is CASSVGIRPQGAQETQYF. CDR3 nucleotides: TGTGCCAGCAGCGTAGGGATCCGACCACAGGGGGCGCAAGAGACCCAGTACTTC.